The entry that follows covers one T cell receptor beta chain sequence. Sequence at one end of the junction differs from germline and may be a read error. This specimen belongs to a study of T-cell memory formation after mild COVID-19. The CDR3 contains 12 residues. Using its own MiXCR run on the 5' RACE reads, TCRdb lists one record per CDR3 protein. The sample lists under 200,000 distinct CDR3 sequences, 11% seen once, with more than 3.5% in the top ten. Sequenced sample: PBMCs or a T cell subset sorted from them (not recorded which). The receptor's source is a young man who had mild COVID-19 (a few samples of this study predate the infection). Cell type and time point are not known. This chain joins TRBV12-3 or TRBV12-4 and TRBJ1-1; D may be TRBD1 (5 bases). The CDR3 DNA reads TGTGCCAGCAGTTTAGCGAGTACGGGGGGAAACTTT. Translating it yields CASSLASTGGNF.